These 2 T cell receptor beta chains were all obtained from the same sample, sequenced in a study of blood T cell repertoires in COVID-19. The table came from immunoSEQ multiplex PCR; TCRdb's copy has only in-frame clones and leaves some out. The profile shows some 290,000 clones, approximately 91% of them singletons. The sample comprised PBMCs or T cells enriched from blood (not recorded which). These receptors originate from a woman in her thirties or forties with acute COVID-19.

This chain connects TRBV5-5 to TRBJ2-7; D uncertain. CDR3 length: 16 residues. The V gene lost 4 bases and the J gene lost 3 bases, with 20 bases spanning the gap. From germline, CDR1 is SGHKS and CDR2 YYEKEE (reference sequence). The CDR3 nucleotides read TGTGCCAGCAGCCGTGATGTGGGCCTGGGTAACTACGAGCAGTACTTC. Protein product: CASSRDVGLGNYEQYF. The full variable domain, its missing parts supplied by reference TRBV5-5 and TRBJ2-7, is DAGVTQSPTHLIKTRGQQVTLRCSPISGHKSVSWYQQVLGQGPQFIFQYYEKEERGRGNFPDRFSARQFPNYSSELNVNALLLGDSALYLCASSRDVGLGNYEQYFGPGTRLTVT.

This sequence joins TRBV7-2 and TRBJ2-7; 7 bases are shared with TRBD2. CDR3 length: 17 residues. V shed 3 bases, J shed 4 bases, and the junction held 15 bases outside the gene matches. Germline V gene lookup returns CDR1 SGHTA and CDR2 FQGNSA. This CDR3 is CASSLYHRTRALYEQYF. The CDR3 bases are TGTGCCAGCAGCTTGTATCATCGGACTAGAGCTTTATACGAGCAGTACTTC.